This T cell receptor beta chain was observed in a study of cytomegalovirus exposure and HLA in healthy donors. The donors were in the approximately 120-subject validation cohort, distinct from the approximately 730-subject first cohort. The CDR3 runs 18 residues. Produced via immunoSEQ multiplex PCR; TCRdb's table is partial and in-frame only. The table shows tens of thousands of clones, with approximately 91% occurring only once. The clonotype comes from a young man in good health and CMV-seronegative. The sequenced material came from PBMCs. The chain uses TRBV12-2 and TRBJ1-5. TRBV12-2 is annotated as a pseudogene. The CDR3 nucleotides are TGTGCAAGTCGCACCAGAAGGATCCGATCGGGGGAAAATCAGCCCCAGCATTTT. This encodes CASRTRRIRSGENQPQHF.